This T cell receptor (beta chain) originates from a study of Ad26.COV2.S vaccination and SARS-CoV-2 variants. The wider study: A COV1001 Ad26.COV2.S trial-arm participant provided the sample. Participants got Ad26.COV2.S intramuscularly, once or twice 56 days apart. Overall study results and limits: Recipients given vaccine exceeded placebo recipients in spike-specific TCR breadth.

Clones were sequenced by immunoSEQ multiplex PCR, and TCRdb holds only the in-frame ones, with some missing. The table lists some 370,000 clones, roughly 85% of them singletons. The CDR3 loop spans 14 amino acids. CDR1 and CDR2 from the germline V gene are PRHDT and FYEKMQ (reference sequence). V was shortened by 5 bases and J by 5 bases, with 14 bases between the two germline ends. This clone was detected a few times. Its antigen is currently unknown. Treatment indicated: about 20 received Ad26.COV2.S at low or high dose, single or two shots; 5 received placebo; per-sample allocation not given. All samples were drawn on day 63, counting from the first vaccine or placebo injection.

The rearrangement links TRBV13 to TRBJ2-3; D not certain. The sequencing used peripheral blood, collected in a trial of Ad26.COV2.S vaccine versus placebo. This sequence was found in a person between 18 and 60 years old who received the Ad26.COV2.S COVID-19 vaccine or a placebo. CDR3 in amino acids: CASSLRGLGDTQYF. As DNA, the CDR3 is TGTGCCAGCAGCCTCCGTGGTTTAGGAGATACGCAGTATTTT.